The 16 T cell receptor beta chains below were found in one sample sequenced in a study of blood T cell repertoires in COVID-19 (TCRdb year 2020). Libraries were prepared through the immunoSEQ multiplex PCR assay. The clones in this table, taken by TCRdb from immuneACCESS, are in-frame only. Not every clone is retained; where verified, under half of the shortfall comes from an unresolved V gene, and the cause of the rest is unknown. In this sample the table shows about 82,000 clones, roughly 80% of which occur a single time. Of the sample, about 11% falls within the top ten clones. The source material was peripheral blood. Every receptor here comes from a woman aged 40-49 years with active or convalescent COVID-19.

This clone has just a few counts. The J gene is TRBJ1-4, the V gene TRBV9; unclear D gene. CDR1 and CDR2 from the germline V gene are SGDLS and YYNGEE. V was clipped by 0 bases and J by 0 bases, with 6 bases between them. CDR3 length: 15 residues. Written as DNA, the CDR3 is TGTGCCAGCAGCGTAGAAGGAGCAACTAATGAAAAACTGTTTTTT. This codes for CASSVEGATNEKLFF.

In this sample, this clone turned up once. V gene TRBV9 combines with J gene TRBJ2-5, with TRBD2 matching 11 bases. Trimming cost V 2 bases and J 4 bases; bases outside gene matches: 7. The CDR3 runs 16 residues. Germline values: CDR1 SGDLS, CDR2 YYNGEE. The CDR3 DNA reads as TGTGCCAGCAGCGTGTCGACTAGCGGGACGGGAGAGACCCAGTACTTC. Its protein product is CASSVSTSGTGETQYF.

The chain is built from TRBV7-8 and TRBJ1-2, with TRBD1 matching 7 bases. Germline V gives CDR1 SGHVS, CDR2 FQNEAQ. J gave up 7 bases and V 1 base, and 9 bases lay outside the gene matches. This CDR3 is built from 15 residues. CDR3 sequence: CASSLVKGAAAGYTF. CDR3 in DNA: TGTGCCAGCAGCTTAGTTAAGGGGGCGGCAGCTGGCTACACCTTC.

This clone was detected only once. The chain uses TRBV11-2 and TRBJ2-1; TRBD1 agrees at 8 bases. Per the germline V gene, CDR1 is SGHAT and CDR2 is FQNNGV. The CDR3 consists of 14 residues. The V gene end was trimmed by 4 bases and the J gene end by 8 bases; junction bases not matched to a gene: 7. The CDR3 protein is CASSSSRGPYEQFF. The DNA for the CDR3 is TGTGCCAGCAGCTCCTCCAGGGGGCCCTATGAGCAGTTCTTC.

The chain links TRBV28 to TRBJ2-7; 16 bases align to TRBD2. Per the germline V gene, CDR1 is MDHEN and CDR2 is SYDVKM. The CDR3 totals 17 residues. After removal of 6 bases from V and 6 bases from J, the junction contained 11 bases not matched to a gene. CDR3 coding DNA: TGTGCCAGCAGACCTCCGGGACTAGCGGGAGGGTGGGCCGAGCAGTACTTC. Translation: CASRPPGLAGGWAEQYF.

The J gene is TRBJ1-1, the V gene TRBV27; perhaps TRBD1 as D (6 bases). V lost 6 bases, J lost 1 base, and 12 bases lay in between. Germline V lookup: CDR1 MNHEY, CDR2 SMNVEV (reference sequence). The CDR3 loop spans 14 amino acids. The CDR3 sequence is CASRSTGWNTEAFF. CDR3 DNA sequence: TGTGCCAGCAGGTCCACAGGGTGGAACACTGAAGCTTTCTTT.

The V call is TRBV19, the J call TRBJ1-5; D gene uncertain. V lost 6 bases and J lost 4, with 7 bases in between. Per the germline V gene, CDR1 is LNHDA and CDR2 is SQIVND (reference sequence). The CDR3 consists of 12 residues. The CDR3 region is CASRPRNQPQHF. CDR3 nucleotide sequence: TGTGCCAGTAGGCCGAGGAATCAGCCCCAGCATTTT.

The rearrangement links TRBV5-1 to TRBJ1-2, with 11 bases identical to TRBD1. V shed 3 bases and J 8 bases; nucleotides not matched to a gene: 12. The germline V gene has CDR1 SGHRS and CDR2 YFSETQ. This CDR3 spans 16 amino acids. The CDR3 loop reads CASSSTGTGGAPGYTF. The DNA of the CDR3 is TGCGCCAGCAGCTCAACCGGGACAGGGGGTGCCCCCGGCTACACCTTC.

The table lists this clone with a few counts. The V call is TRBV4-1, the J call TRBJ2-7; possible D gene TRBD1, 6 bases. V shed 2 bases and J shed 2 bases, with 16 bases lying between them. CDR1 is MGHRA and CDR2 is YSYEKL in the germline V gene. This CDR3 contains 16 residues. The CDR3 spells CASSQTTGNWAYEQYF. As DNA, the CDR3 is TGCGCCAGCAGCCAAACCACAGGGAACTGGGCCTACGAGCAGTACTTC.

The genes are TRBV19 and TRBJ2-7, with TRBD1 matching over 10 bases. From germline, CDR1 is LNHDA and CDR2 SQIVND (reference sequence). The V and J ends lost 6 bases and 3 bases, in that order; junction bases with no gene match: 5. The CDR3 runs to 14 residues. CDR3 coding DNA: TGTGCCAGTAGAGGGACAGGGGTGGACTACGAGCAGTACTTC. This encodes CASRGTGVDYEQYF.

This chain links TRBV15 with TRBJ1-6; D may be TRBD1 (5 bases). Germline V gene data show CDR1 as LNHNV and CDR2 as YYDKDF (reference sequence). This CDR3 spans 15 amino acids. Trimming removed 1 base at V and 11 bases at J, with 15 bases between. CDR3: CATSRVPSTTAPLHF. Here the CDR3 DNA reads TGTGCCACCAGCAGAGTTCCCTCTACGACAGCACCCCTCCACTTT. Based on the CDR3 plus reference TRBV15 and TRBJ1-6, the full variable domain is DAMVIQNPRYQVTQFGKPVTLSCSQTLNHNVMYWYQQKSSQAPKLLFHYYDKDFNNEADTPDNFQSRRPNTSFCFLDIRSPGLGDTAMYLCATSRVPSTTAPLHFGNGTRLTVT.

The rearrangement uses TRBV19 and TRBJ2-1, with TRBD1 matching 8 bases. The CDR3 is made up of 17 amino acids. Trimming took 4 bases from V and 2 from J; bases not matched to a gene: 10. Germline CDR1 LNHDA, CDR2 SQIVND (reference sequence). In DNA form, the CDR3 reads TGTGCCAGTAGTAGGGGGACAGGCCAAGGTCCCTACAATGAGCAGTTCTTC. Residues: CASSRGTGQGPYNEQFF. The full variable domain, rest sourced from reference TRBV19 and TRBJ2-1, is DGGITQSPKYLFRKEGQNVTLSCEQNLNHDAMYWYRQDPGQGLRLIYYSQIVNDFQKGDIAEGYSVSREKKESFPLTVTSAQKNPTAFYLCASSRGTGQGPYNEQFFGPGTRLTVL.

The rearrangement joins TRBV19 to TRBJ2-1; 9 nucleotides line up with TRBD1. The V gene end was trimmed by 5 bases and the J gene end by 4 bases; junction bases not matched to a gene: 9. Germline CDR1 LNHDA, CDR2 SQIVND (reference sequence). The CDR3 is 16 amino acids. CDR3 in amino acids: CASSAIQGAAYNEQFF. For the CDR3, the DNA is TGTGCCAGTAGTGCAATACAGGGGGCCGCATACAATGAGCAGTTCTTC.

The CDR3 DNA follows: TGTGCCAGCAGGATAAGGGGAGGGACTGAAGCTTTCTTT. This codes for CASRIRGGTEAFF. This rearrangement joins TRBV6-6 to TRBJ1-1; weak D call: TRBD1 (5 bases). Trimming pared 6 bases from V and 5 bases from J, leaving 13 bases between. The CDR3 is made up of 13 amino acids. From germline, CDR1 is MNHNY and CDR2 SVGAGI (reference sequence).

V and J are TRBV7-8 and TRBJ2-5; 14 bases map to TRBD2. Germline trimming cut 5 bases from V and 4 bases from J; bases unmatched to any gene: 9. Germline V gene data show CDR1 as SGHVS and CDR2 as FQNEAQ. There are 17 residues in the CDR3. The CDR3 DNA follows: TGTGCCAGCAGCCCCTTGACTAGCGGGGGGGCCATAGAGACCCAGTACTTC. Translating it yields CASSPLTSGGAIETQYF.

CDR3 DNA sequence: TGTGCCAGCAGCTTATCGATCCGAGGCAGCACCTACGAGCAGTACTTC. This codes for CASSLSIRGSTYEQYF. The chain recombines TRBV7-9 with TRBJ2-7; D uncertain. The CDR3 runs to 16 residues. From germline, CDR1 is SEHNR and CDR2 FQNEAQ (reference sequence). Trimming took 2 bases from V and 2 from J, leaving 16 bases between them. Full variable domain (remainder filled in from reference TRBV7-9 and TRBJ2-7): DTGVSQNPRHKITKRGQNVTFRCDPISEHNRLYWYRQTLGQGPEFLTYFQNEAQLEKSRLLSDRFSAERPKGSFSTLEIQRTEQGDSAMYLCASSLSIRGSTYEQYFGPGTRLTVT.